These 9 T cell receptor beta chains originate from one sample sequenced in a study of cytomegalovirus exposure and HLA in healthy donors. The data were produced by immunoSEQ multiplex PCR, yet TCRdb's version contains in-frame clones alone and is incomplete. The sample shows approximately 270,000 clones, around 90% of them seen only once. Input material: PBMCs. These receptors all stem from a young woman in good health and CMV-seronegative.

J is TRBJ2-1 and V is TRBV2; 7 bases line up with TRBD1. This CDR3 spans 13 amino acids. V lost 10 bases to trimming and J lost 5 bases; unmatched junction nucleotides: 8. Germline V lookup: CDR1 SNHLY, CDR2 FYNNEI. This CDR3 reads CATIDRVDNEQFF. CDR3 DNA sequence: TGTGCCACCATCGACAGGGTAGACAATGAGCAGTTCTTC.

The gene calls are TRBV9 and TRBJ1-1, with TRBD1 matching 7 bases. Germline assignment: CDR1 SGDLS and CDR2 YYNGEE. The CDR3 sequence is 13 residues long. J lost 5 bases, V lost 5 bases, and 6 bases had no gene match. CDR3 sequence: CASRGTAGTEAFF. In DNA form, the CDR3 reads TGTGCCAGCAGAGGGACAGCAGGGACTGAAGCTTTCTTT.

The sample holds one count of this clone. V and J are TRBV7-9 and TRBJ2-1; 7 bases match TRBD2. Germline CDR1 reads SEHNR; CDR2 reads FQNEAQ (reference sequence). V trimming: 1 base; J trimming: 6 bases; junction bases outside the gene matches: 9. This CDR3 is built from 16 residues. The CDR3 DNA reads TGTGCCAGCAGCTTAGATTTTCGGACTAGTGTCAATGAGCAGTTCTTC. It specifies CASSLDFRTSVNEQFF.

V and J are TRBV6-6 and TRBJ1-2, with D perhaps TRBD1 (5 bases). Deletions cut 7 bases from V and 6 bases from J, with 18 bases between. This CDR3 has 14 amino acids. CDR1 MNHNY and CDR2 SVGAGI come from the germline V gene (reference sequence). The CDR3 loop is CASTYRQGGDGYTF. The CDR3 nucleotides read TGTGCCAGCACCTACAGGCAGGGTGGCGATGGCTACACCTTC.

The genes are TRBV1 and TRBJ2-1; the D call TRBD2 from the table was never checked on the DNA. TRBV1 has pseudogene status. The CDR3 has 17 amino acids. The CDR3 nucleotides read TGCACCAGCAGCCAAGAATGCCCTGTTAAGTTAAGTAGTGAGCAGTTCTTC. The encoded protein is CTSSQECPVKLSSEQFF.

This chain joins TRBV6-5 and TRBJ2-7, with 7 positions matching TRBD1. The J segment lost 2 bases and the V segment lost 6 bases, leaving 10 bases of the junction unmatched. Germline V lookup: CDR1 MNHEY, CDR2 SVGAGI. CDR3 length equals 15 residues. The CDR3 region has the DNA TGTGCCAGCAGCCGTCAAAGACAGGGACCCTACGAGCAGTACTTC. This sequence encodes CASSRQRQGPYEQYF.

V gene TRBV7-9 combines with J gene TRBJ2-7, with a weak D call TRBD1 (5 bases). This CDR3 has 14 residues. Per the germline V gene, CDR1 is SEHNR and CDR2 is FQNEAQ (reference sequence). V dropped 5 bases and J dropped 0 bases, with 11 bases sitting between them. The CDR3 nucleotides are TGTGCCAGCAGCCCTCAAACAGGCTCCTACGAGCAGTACGTC. Residues: CASSPQTGSYEQYV.

The rearrangement uses TRBV27 and TRBJ2-5, with TRBD2 identical over 7 bases. Looked up from germline, CDR1 is MNHEY and CDR2 is SMNVEV (reference sequence). The CDR3 is made up of 13 amino acids. The V and J ends lost 1 base and 5 bases, in that order; junction bases with no gene match: 1. The CDR3 DNA reads TGTGCCAGCAGTTTATGGGAGGGGGAGACCCAGTACTTC. Translation: CASSLWEGETQYF.

This clone was counted once. The rearrangement links TRBV27 to TRBJ1-1, with D possibly being TRBD1 (6 bases). Germline CDR1 MNHEY, CDR2 SMNVEV (reference sequence). The V and J ends lost 5 bases and 10 bases respectively, with 14 bases between them. The CDR3 consists of 12 residues. CDR3 sequence reads: CASSPPLGAAFF. The CDR3 DNA reads TGTGCCAGCAGTCCCCCCTTGGGGGCAGCTTTCTTT.